The present T cell receptor (beta chain) was sequenced within a study of T-cell memory formation after mild COVID-19. CDR3 size: 13 residues. Germline assignment: CDR1 KGHSH and CDR2 LQKENI. V gave up 2 bases and J gave up 4 bases, with 5 bases separating them. This clonotype turned up a few times. TCR alpha and TCR beta cDNA libraries carrying sample barcodes and UMIs were produced by 5'RACE using constant-segment primers. TCRdb called the 5' RACE reads again in MiXCR, with one record for every CDR3 protein. Altogether hundreds of thousands of distinct CDR3 sequences are present, around an eighth being singletons, with the ten largest covering about 22%.

This receptor was obtained from a man aged 18 to 29 who had mild COVID-19 (a few samples of this study predate the infection). Cell type and time point are not known. Sequenced material: PBMCs or a T cell subset sorted from them (not recorded which). This sequence joins TRBV18 and TRBJ1-4; D unresolved. The CDR3 reads CASSPNSNEKLFF. For the CDR3, the DNA is TGTGCCAGCTCACCAAACAGTAATGAAAAACTGTTTTTT.